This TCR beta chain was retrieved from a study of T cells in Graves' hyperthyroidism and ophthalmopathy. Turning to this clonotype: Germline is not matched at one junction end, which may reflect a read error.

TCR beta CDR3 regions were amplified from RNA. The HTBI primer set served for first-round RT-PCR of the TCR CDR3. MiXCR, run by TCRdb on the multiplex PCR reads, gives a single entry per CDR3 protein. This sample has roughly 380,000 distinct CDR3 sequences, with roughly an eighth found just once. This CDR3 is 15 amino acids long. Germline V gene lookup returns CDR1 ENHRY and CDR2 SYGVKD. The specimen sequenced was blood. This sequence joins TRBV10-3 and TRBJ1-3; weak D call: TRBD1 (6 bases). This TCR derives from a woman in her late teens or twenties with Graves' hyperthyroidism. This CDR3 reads CAISDWTDSGNTIYF. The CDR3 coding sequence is TGTGCCATCAGTGATTGGACAGATTCTGGGAACACCATATATTTT.